This T cell receptor beta chain was profiled in a study of blood T cells in healthy people across ages. This clonotype showed up just a few times. The second PCR ran roughly 7 to 11 cycles with a sample-barcoded 5' primer and J-beta primers. TCRdb reanalysed the 5' RACE reads using MiXCR and keeps one entry per CDR3 protein. The sample includes around 990,000 distinct CDR3 sequences, almost 25% seen only once; the top ten take around 0.75%. The V and J ends lost 4 bases and 3 bases, in that order; junction bases with no gene match: 3. The CDR3 length is 14 residues. In addition, the sample was reused for a study of T cells of mothers and their children.

The chain combines TRBV12-3 or TRBV12-4 with TRBJ1-5; 7 bases map to TRBD1. The source is a girl aged 2-10 years in good health. The specimen was blood. The CDR3 is CASSWGQINQPQHF. For the CDR3, the DNA is TGTGCCAGCAGTTGGGGACAGATCAATCAGCCCCAGCATTTT.